A selection of T cell receptor beta chains follows, all from one sample in a study of T cell responses to AZD1222 COVID-19 vaccine. TCRdb keeps only in-frame clones here, not all; method: immunoSEQ multiplex PCR. Of 200,000 to 250,000 clones listed, around 94% were seen once; the top ten hold around 1.7%. The sequences come from peripheral blood, collected 28 days after the second dose of the MenACWY control vaccine. Receptors were obtained from an adult who received the MenACWY meningococcal vaccine as a control. The CDR3 runs from the conserved cysteine through the conserved F or W. Each record gives: J gene, V gene, D gene, clone size, CDR3 protein, CDR3 DNA. The D gene is left open where the match is weak. Size is omitted from some rows. Given values are once, few, many or a class for expanded clones.

>TRBJ2-7|TRBV27|TRBD2|.
CASSSRLASGSKGYEQYF
TGTGCCAGCAGTTCAAGGTTGGCTAGCGGGAGCAAAGGGTACGAGCAGTACTTC
>TRBJ2-7|TRBV14|.|once
CASSQVHGSYEQYF
TGTGCCAGCAGCCAAGTTCACGGATCCTACGAGCAGTACTTC
>TRBJ1-3|TRBV2|TRBD1|.
CASRATGAGNTIYF
TGTGCCAGCAGGGCGACAGGGGCTGGAAACACCATATATTTT
>TRBJ2-1|TRBV13|.|.
CASSQVAWTLDKDNEQFF
TGTGCCAGCAGCCAGGTTGCATGGACCCTCGATAAGGACAATGAGCAGTTCTTC
>TRBJ1-1|TRBV4-1|.|.
CASSQGAQGVTEAFF
TGCGCCAGCAGCCAAGGGGCCCAGGGTGTTACTGAAGCTTTCTTT
>TRBJ2-7|TRBV15|.|.
CATSRVGGSYEQYF
TGTGCCACCAGCAGAGTGGGGGGCTCTTACGAGCAGTACTTC
>TRBJ1-5|TRBV15|.|.
CATSRDQGGAQHF
TGTGCCACCAGCAGAGATCAAGGGGGTGCCCAGCATTTT
>TRBJ2-3|TRBV6-6|TRBD1|.
CASSPEDRRFSTDTQYF
TGTGCCAGCAGTCCCGAGGACAGGAGGTTTAGCACAGATACGCAGTATTTT
>TRBJ1-3|TRBV28|.|.
CASSTQQLLSGNTIYF
TGTGCCAGCAGTACTCAACAGCTCCTCTCTGGAAACACCATATATTTT
>TRBJ1-2|TRBV4-1|.|.
CASSQDQGDYGYTF
TGCGCCAGCAGCCAAGATCAAGGGGACTATGGCTACACCTTC
>TRBJ1-1|TRBV29-1|.|.
CSVVHAEAFF
TGCAGCGTAGTTCACGCTGAAGCTTTCTTT
>TRBJ2-3|TRBV7-9|.|once
CASSFGRDLADTQYF
TGTGCCAGCAGCTTCGGCAGGGACCTTGCAGATACGCAGTATTTT
>TRBJ1-5|TRBV4-1|TRBD1|.
CATGTGKGPQHF
TGCGCCACGGGGACAGGTAAAGGGCCCCAGCATTTT
>TRBJ1-1|TRBV10-3|.|.
CAISESGGYVNTEAFF
TGTGCCATCAGTGAGTCCGGAGGGTATGTGAACACTGAAGCTTTCTTT
>TRBJ1-2|TRBV27|TRBD1|.
CASSFRDRRADGYTF
TGTGCCAGCAGTTTTCGGGACAGGAGGGCGGATGGCTACACCTTC
>TRBJ2-1|TRBV21-1|.|once
CASSTGGLAVNSYNEQFF
TGTGCCAGCAGCACCGGGGGACTAGCGGTTAACTCCTACAATGAGCAGTTCTTC
>TRBJ1-5|TRBV19|.|once
CASSTGYQPQHF
TGTGCCAGTAGTACGGGTTATCAGCCCCAGCATTTT
>TRBJ2-3|TRBV27|.|.
CASSLSLPYTDTQYF
TGTGCCAGCAGTTTATCATTACCATACACAGATACGCAGTATTTT
>TRBJ2-7|TRBV7-2|TRBD2|.
CASSSSGTSGTYEQYF
TGTGCCAGCAGCTCCTCCGGGACTAGCGGGACCTACGAGCAGTACTTC
>TRBJ2-1|TRBV28|.|.
CASSLNEQFF
TGTGCCAGCAGTTTAAATGAGCAGTTCTTC
>TRBJ1-1|TRBV4-2|.|few
CASSQDRGTEAFF
TGTGCCAGCAGCCAAGACCGCGGCACTGAAGCTTTCTTT
>TRBJ2-7|TRBV15|.|once
CATSRADLEQYF
TGTGCCACCAGCAGGGCGGATCTCGAGCAGTACTTC
>TRBJ2-3|TRBV2|.|.
CASRSGGTDTQYF
TGTGCCAGCAGATCTGGGGGCACAGATACGCAGTATTTT
>TRBJ1-1|TRBV9|.|.
CASSTTGGLTEAFF
TGTGCCAGCAGCACCACCGGCGGTTTAACTGAAGCTTTCTTT
>TRBJ2-1|TRBV4-3|TRBD2|.
CASSRELAGNNEQFF
TGCGCCAGCAGCCGCGAACTAGCGGGGAACAATGAGCAGTTCTTC
>TRBJ1-6|TRBV9|.|.
CASSGGGDYSPLHF
TGTGCCAGCAGCGGCGGTGGGGATTATTCACCCCTCCACTTT
>TRBJ2-1|TRBV28|TRBD2|.
CASSFPLAGVPEQFF
TGTGCCAGCAGTTTCCCGCTAGCGGGGGTCCCTGAGCAGTTCTTC
>TRBJ1-1|TRBV15|TRBD1|.
CATSSQNRGGSEAFF
TGTGCCACCAGCAGCCAAAACAGGGGTGGAAGTGAAGCTTTCTTT
>TRBJ2-7|TRBV11-2|.|.
CASSNNADEQYF
TGTGCCAGCAGCAACAATGCGGACGAGCAGTACTTC
>TRBJ2-1|TRBV14|.|.
CASSQGWKRRSSYNEQFF
TGTGCCAGCAGCCAAGGATGGAAAAGAAGAAGCTCCTACAATGAGCAGTTCTTC
>TRBJ2-7|TRBV29-1|.|.
CSVRTAATYEQYF
TGCAGCGTCCGGACCGCCGCGACCTACGAGCAGTACTTC
>TRBJ2-5|TRBV3-1/TRBV3-2|.|.
CASSQDLGVGKAQYF
TGTGCCAGCAGCCAAGATCTGGGTGTTGGGAAGGCCCAGTACTTC
>TRBJ2-1|TRBV18|TRBD2|once
CASSPGLAWENEQFF
TGTGCCAGCTCACCGGGACTAGCGTGGGAGAATGAGCAGTTCTTC
>TRBJ2-7|TRBV6-5|TRBD1|.
CASSRRGFSYEQYF
TGTGCCAGCAGTCGCAGGGGGTTCTCCTACGAGCAGTACTTC
>TRBJ2-7|TRBV5-1|.|once
CASSLDQPYEQYF
TGCGCCAGCAGCTTGGACCAGCCGTACGAGCAGTACTTC
>TRBJ1-2|TRBV5-6|.|.
CASSLGQGLTGYTF
TGTGCCAGCAGCTTGGGGCAGGGCCTAACGGGCTACACCTTC
>TRBJ2-7|TRBV11-2|TRBD2|.
CASSTSGGPTYEQYF
TGTGCCAGCAGCACCAGCGGGGGGCCTACCTACGAGCAGTACTTC
>TRBJ1-5|TRBV19|.|.
CASSLGNQPQHF
TGTGCCAGTAGTCTAGGCAATCAGCCCCAGCATTTT
>TRBJ2-7|TRBV4-1|.|.
CASTETPTGSYEQYF
TGCGCCAGCACCGAAACACCGACAGGATCCTACGAGCAGTACTTC
>TRBJ2-7|TRBV5-1|TRBD2|.
CASSNQAGVEQYF
TGCGCCAGCAGCAACCAAGCGGGAGTCGAGCAGTACTTC
>TRBJ1-2|TRBV28|TRBD1|.
CASSSVPDRGVYGYTF
TGTGCCAGCAGTTCCGTACCAGACAGGGGAGTATATGGCTACACCTTC
>TRBJ1-5|TRBV2|.|.
CASSADIVGRNQPQHF
TGTGCCAGCAGCGCCGACATTGTGGGACGCAATCAGCCCCAGCATTTT
>TRBJ1-1|TRBV7-9|.|.
CASSSLPNLGAFF
TGTGCCAGCAGCTCCCTACCCAATCTAGGGGCTTTCTTT
>TRBJ1-3|TRBV12-3/TRBV12-4|.|.
CASTGSGNTIYF
TGTGCCAGCACGGGCTCTGGAAACACCATATATTTT